At least ten counts were recorded for the clone carrying this TCR beta chain. This record comes from a study of T-cell reconstitution after alpha-beta-depleted transplantation in children. Germline assignment: CDR1 SGHAT and CDR2 FQNNGV. Trimming stripped 1 base from V and 2 bases from J, with 5 bases between. The CDR3 is 13 residues long. During its preparation, the TCRbeta library received unique molecular identifiers. TCRdb re-called the PCR reads with MiXCR, one entry per CDR3 protein. The sample contains 100,000 to 150,000 distinct CDR3 sequences, under 30% of which appear only once. Sequences were derived from PBMCs, mostly from graft donor cells, sampled 180 days after TCRalphabeta/CD19-depleted stem cell transplant. The origin of this receptor is a male patient aged 2 to 9 who had a stem cell transplant for chronic granulomatous disease, so the T cells may come from the graft donor. V gene TRBV11-2 combines with J gene TRBJ1-2; D gene ambiguous. The CDR3 DNA is TGTGCCAGCAGCTTAGTGAGAAACTATGGCTACACCTTC. It encodes CASSLVRNYGYTF.